A selection of T cell receptor beta chains follows, all from one sample in a study of T cell changes during pregnancy in multiple sclerosis. Profiling relied on immunoSEQ multiplex PCR, and the TCRdb table lists in-frame clones only, not all of them. The data show some 89,000 clones, roughly 93% seen once. The source material was peripheral blood, sampled in the third trimester of pregnancy. The origin of the receptors is a female donor with multiple sclerosis, enrolled in a pregnancy study. Both conserved end residues are part of each CDR3. Each record gives: CDR3 DNA, CDR3 protein, clone size, J gene, V gene, D gene. The D gene is left open where the match is weak. Expanded clones are given a class, and other clones once, few, many or no size at all.

CDR3nt: TGTGCCAGCAGCTTATATAGGGGCGACAATCAGCCCCAGCATTTT
CDR3aa: CASSLYRGDNQPQHF
abundance: .
j_gene: TRBJ1-5
v_gene: TRBV7-8
d_gene: .

CDR3nt: TGTGCCAGCAGCCCGGATCTAGCGGGGGCTTCCAACACCGGGGAGCTGTTTTTT
CDR3aa: CASSPDLAGASNTGELFF
abundance: .
j_gene: TRBJ2-2
v_gene: TRBV7-2
d_gene: TRBD2

CDR3nt: TGTGCCAGCAGCTTAGCGACCGGGTCGTCTGGAAACACCATATATTTT
CDR3aa: CASSLATGSSGNTIYF
abundance: .
j_gene: TRBJ1-3
v_gene: TRBV7-8
d_gene: .

CDR3nt: TGTGCCAGCAGCTTAGAGGACAGGGGAACCTATGGCTACACCTTC
CDR3aa: CASSLEDRGTYGYTF
abundance: .
j_gene: TRBJ1-2
v_gene: TRBV5-5
d_gene: TRBD1

CDR3nt: TGTGCCAGCAGCGTAGCGGGACAGGGGGGCAGTGAGCAGTTCTTC
CDR3aa: CASSVAGQGGSEQFF
abundance: .
j_gene: TRBJ2-1
v_gene: TRBV9
d_gene: TRBD1

CDR3nt: TGTGCCAGCAGCCTCGGGACAGTAAGTTACGAGCAGTACTTC
CDR3aa: CASSLGTVSYEQYF
abundance: .
j_gene: TRBJ2-7
v_gene: TRBV7-9
d_gene: TRBD1

CDR3nt: TGCGCCAGCGACGTAGGGGGGGCTAGCACAGATACGCAGTATTTT
CDR3aa: CASDVGGASTDTQYF
abundance: .
j_gene: TRBJ2-3
v_gene: TRBV5-1
d_gene: .

CDR3nt: TGTGCCAGCAGTTTGGGGGGTTACGAGCAGTACTTC
CDR3aa: CASSLGGYEQYF
abundance: .
j_gene: TRBJ2-7
v_gene: TRBV27
d_gene: .

CDR3nt: TGTGCCGAAACCTTCTTACAGGGATTTGGAAACACCATATATTTT
CDR3aa: CAETFLQGFGNTIYF
abundance: once
j_gene: TRBJ1-3
v_gene: TRBV2
d_gene: .

CDR3nt: TGTGCCAGCAGCCAAGACACCTACGAGCAGTACTTC
CDR3aa: CASSQDTYEQYF
abundance: .
j_gene: TRBJ2-7
v_gene: TRBV14
d_gene: .

CDR3nt: TGTGCCTATTACAGGGGCGACACTGAAGCTTTCTTT
CDR3aa: CAYYRGDTEAFF
abundance: .
j_gene: TRBJ1-1
v_gene: TRBV7-9
d_gene: TRBD1

CDR3nt: TGTGCCAGCAGCGTAGAGGCCGGGTATAACACTGAAGCTTTCTTT
CDR3aa: CASSVEAGYNTEAFF
abundance: .
j_gene: TRBJ1-1
v_gene: TRBV9
d_gene: .

CDR3nt: TGTGCCAGCAGTCCCCAGGGGGCAGGATCACCCCTCCACTTT
CDR3aa: CASSPQGAGSPLHF
abundance: few
j_gene: TRBJ1-6
v_gene: TRBV6-5
d_gene: TRBD1

CDR3nt: TGTGCCAGCAGCGCAGACAGGGGACCCTTCCATGGCTACACCTTC
CDR3aa: CASSADRGPFHGYTF
abundance: .
j_gene: TRBJ1-2
v_gene: TRBV9
d_gene: TRBD1

CDR3nt: TGTGCCAGCAGCACTAGCGGGGGGGTCGCCGATGAGCAGTTCTTC
CDR3aa: CASSTSGGVADEQFF
abundance: .
j_gene: TRBJ2-1
v_gene: TRBV6-1
d_gene: TRBD2

CDR3nt: TGCAGCGTTGGAGAGGGGGCCCTTGGTCAGCCCCAGCATTTT
CDR3aa: CSVGEGALGQPQHF
abundance: .
j_gene: TRBJ1-5
v_gene: TRBV29-1
d_gene: TRBD1

CDR3nt: TGTGCCAGTAGTATACGGGACAGGGGGCGCCGGGGTGGCTACACCTTC
CDR3aa: CASSIRDRGRRGGYTF
abundance: .
j_gene: TRBJ1-2
v_gene: TRBV19
d_gene: TRBD1

CDR3nt: TGCGCCAGCAGCTTGGTTTCAGGGCGTCTTACTAACTATGGCTACACCTTC
CDR3aa: CASSLVSGRLTNYGYTF
abundance: .
j_gene: TRBJ1-2
v_gene: TRBV5-1
d_gene: .

CDR3nt: TGCGCCAGCAGCCGCGGGGACACCGGGGAGCTGTTTTTT
CDR3aa: CASSRGDTGELFF
abundance: once
j_gene: TRBJ2-2
v_gene: TRBV4-1
d_gene: .

CDR3nt: TGTGCCAGCAGCAATCCGGAGGTATACGAGCAGTACTTC
CDR3aa: CASSNPEVYEQYF
abundance: .
j_gene: TRBJ2-7
v_gene: TRBV21-1
d_gene: .

CDR3nt: TGCGCCAGCAGCTTGGGTAGCGGGGTGTACACCGGGGAGCTGTTTTTT
CDR3aa: CASSLGSGVYTGELFF
abundance: .
j_gene: TRBJ2-2
v_gene: TRBV5-1
d_gene: TRBD2

CDR3nt: TGTGCCAGCAGCACCTGGGAGGAGGGGAGAACCGGGGAGCTGTTTTTT
CDR3aa: CASSTWEEGRTGELFF
abundance: .
j_gene: TRBJ2-2
v_gene: TRBV7-9
d_gene: .

CDR3nt: TGCAGCGGTAAGTCGCCCGGAGTCATGATGAACACTGAAGCTTTCTTT
CDR3aa: CSGKSPGVMMNTEAFF
abundance: .
j_gene: TRBJ1-1
v_gene: TRBV29-1
d_gene: .